The present T cell receptor (beta chain) was sequenced within a study of metastatic and nonmetastatic thyroid tumors. The CDR3 contains 16 residues. Germline CDR1 and CDR2: KGHDR and SFDVKD. Trimming at V came to 6 bases and at J to 4 bases, leaving 11 bases not matched to a gene. In the source study's methods: A papillary thyroid cancer distant-metastasis classifier was built from CDR3 differences across clinicopathological groups. TCRdb re-clonotyped the PCR reads via MiXCR. The V and J calls shown here were made by TCRdb, not taken from the authors' results. The table shows 20,000 to 25,000 clones, with about 13% occurring only once. Thyroid surgery was performed in patients who had received no treatment beforehand.

The V call is TRBV24-1, the J call TRBJ2-7, with 10 bases matching TRBD2. The sequencing input was blood. This receptor was obtained from a female donor with papillary thyroid cancer or a benign thyroid nodule (not recorded which). Some clones in this sample may be carry-over from other donors' samples. The CDR3: CATSYPGTSGIYEQYF. CDR3 DNA: TGTGCCACCAGTTATCCCGGTACTAGCGGGATTTACGAGCAGTACTTC.